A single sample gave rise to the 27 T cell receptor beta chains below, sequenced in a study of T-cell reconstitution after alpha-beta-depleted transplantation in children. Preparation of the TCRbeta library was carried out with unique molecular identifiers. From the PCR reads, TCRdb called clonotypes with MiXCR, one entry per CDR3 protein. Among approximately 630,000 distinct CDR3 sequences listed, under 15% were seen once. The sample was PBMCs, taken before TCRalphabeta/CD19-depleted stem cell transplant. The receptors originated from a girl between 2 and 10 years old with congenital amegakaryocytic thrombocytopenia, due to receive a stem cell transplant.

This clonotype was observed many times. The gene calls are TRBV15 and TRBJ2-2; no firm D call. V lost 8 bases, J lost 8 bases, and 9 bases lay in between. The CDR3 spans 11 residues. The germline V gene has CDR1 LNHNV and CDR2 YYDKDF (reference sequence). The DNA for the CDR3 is TGTGCCACCGAAGGGTTGGGGGAGCTGTTTTTT. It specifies CATEGLGELFF.

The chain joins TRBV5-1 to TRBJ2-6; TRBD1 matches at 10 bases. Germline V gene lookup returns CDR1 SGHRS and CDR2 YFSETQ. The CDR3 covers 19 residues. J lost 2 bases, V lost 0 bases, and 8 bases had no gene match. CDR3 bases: TGCGCCAGCAGCTTGGTAGGACAGGGGGTGAACACTGGGGCCAACGTCCTGACTTTC. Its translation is CASSLVGQGVNTGANVLTF.

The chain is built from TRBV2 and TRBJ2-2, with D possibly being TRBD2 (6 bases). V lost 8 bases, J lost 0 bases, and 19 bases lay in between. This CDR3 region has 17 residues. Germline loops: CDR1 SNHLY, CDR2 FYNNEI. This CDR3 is CASLGGITATNTGELFF. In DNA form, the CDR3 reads TGTGCCAGCCTGGGAGGTATAACGGCGACGAACACCGGGGAGCTGTTTTTT.

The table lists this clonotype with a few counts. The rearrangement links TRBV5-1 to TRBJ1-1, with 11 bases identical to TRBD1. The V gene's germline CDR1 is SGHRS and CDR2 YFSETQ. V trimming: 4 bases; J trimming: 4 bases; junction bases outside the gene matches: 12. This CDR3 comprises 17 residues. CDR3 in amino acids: CASSGVRDRGYGTEAFF. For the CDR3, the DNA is TGCGCCAGCAGCGGGGTTCGGGACAGGGGGTACGGCACTGAAGCTTTCTTT.

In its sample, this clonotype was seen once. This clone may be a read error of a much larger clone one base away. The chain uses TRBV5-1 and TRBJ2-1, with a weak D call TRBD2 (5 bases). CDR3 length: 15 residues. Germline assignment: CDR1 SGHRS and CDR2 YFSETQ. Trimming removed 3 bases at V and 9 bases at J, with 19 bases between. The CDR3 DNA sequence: TGCGCCAGCAGCTCCGAAAGGACTTCGGTGAGTGAGCAGTTCTTC. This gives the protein CASSSERTSVSEQFF.

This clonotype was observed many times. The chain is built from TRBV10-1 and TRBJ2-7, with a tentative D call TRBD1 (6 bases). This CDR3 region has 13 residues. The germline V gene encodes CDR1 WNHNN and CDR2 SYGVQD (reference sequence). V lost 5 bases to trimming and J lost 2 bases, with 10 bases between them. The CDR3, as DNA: TGCGCCAGCAGTAGCCCAGGGGCCTACGAGCAGTACTTC. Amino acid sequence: CASSSPGAYEQYF.

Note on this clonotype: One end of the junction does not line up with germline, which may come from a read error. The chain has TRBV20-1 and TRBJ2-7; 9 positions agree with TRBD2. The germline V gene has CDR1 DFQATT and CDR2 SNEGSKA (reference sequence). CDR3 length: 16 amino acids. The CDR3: CSASPPPSGIMYEHYF. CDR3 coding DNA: TGCAGTGCTAGCCCCCCCCCTAGCGGGATAATGTACGAGCACTACTTC.

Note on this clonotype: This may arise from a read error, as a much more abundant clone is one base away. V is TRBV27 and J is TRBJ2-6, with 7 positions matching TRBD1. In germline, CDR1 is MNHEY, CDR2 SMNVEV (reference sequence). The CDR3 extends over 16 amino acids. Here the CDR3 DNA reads TGTGCCAGCGGACAGGTTGCATTCTCTGGGGCCAACGTCCAGACTTTC. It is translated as CASGQVAFSGANVQTF.

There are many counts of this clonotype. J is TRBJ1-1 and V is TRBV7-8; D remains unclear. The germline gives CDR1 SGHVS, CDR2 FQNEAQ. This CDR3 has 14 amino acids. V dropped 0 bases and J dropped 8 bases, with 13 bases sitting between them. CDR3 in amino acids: CASSLAAPTVEAFF. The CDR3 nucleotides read TGTGCCAGCAGCTTAGCGGCCCCGACCGTGGAAGCTTTCTTT. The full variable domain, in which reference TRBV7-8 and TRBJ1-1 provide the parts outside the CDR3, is GAGVSQSPRYKVAKRGQDVALRCDPISGHVSLFWYQQALGQGPEFLTYFQNEAQLDKSGLPSDRFFAERPEGSVSTLKIQRTQQEDSAVYLCASSLAAPTVEAFFGQGTRLTVV.

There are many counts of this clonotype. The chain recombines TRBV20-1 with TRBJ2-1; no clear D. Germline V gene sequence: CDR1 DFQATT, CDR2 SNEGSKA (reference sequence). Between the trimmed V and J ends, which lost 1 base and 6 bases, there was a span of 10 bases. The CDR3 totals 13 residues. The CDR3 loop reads CSARVPDPNEQFF. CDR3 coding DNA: TGCAGTGCTAGAGTCCCAGACCCCAATGAGCAGTTCTTC.

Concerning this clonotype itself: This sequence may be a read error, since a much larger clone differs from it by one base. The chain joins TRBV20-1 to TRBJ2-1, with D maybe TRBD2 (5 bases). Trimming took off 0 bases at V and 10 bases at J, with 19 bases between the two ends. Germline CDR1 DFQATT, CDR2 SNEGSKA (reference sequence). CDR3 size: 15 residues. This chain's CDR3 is CSARDYAGTPREQFF. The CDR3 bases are TGCAGTGCTAGAGATTATGCGGGCACTCCCCGGGAGCAGTTCTTC.

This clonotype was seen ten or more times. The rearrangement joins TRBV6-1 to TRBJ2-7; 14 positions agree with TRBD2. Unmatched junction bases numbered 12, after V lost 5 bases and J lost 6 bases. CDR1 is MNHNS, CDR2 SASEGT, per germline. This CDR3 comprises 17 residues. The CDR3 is CASSRGLAGGFKGEQYF. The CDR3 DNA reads TGTGCCAGCAGTCGAGGACTAGCGGGAGGATTTAAGGGCGAGCAGTACTTC.

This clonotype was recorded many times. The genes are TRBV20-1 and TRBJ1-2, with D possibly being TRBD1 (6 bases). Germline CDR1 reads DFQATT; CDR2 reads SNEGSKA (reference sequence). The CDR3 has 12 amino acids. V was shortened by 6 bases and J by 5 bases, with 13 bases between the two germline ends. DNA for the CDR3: TGCAGTGCCTCCAGGGGCGAGTATGGCTACACCTTC. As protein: CSASRGEYGYTF.

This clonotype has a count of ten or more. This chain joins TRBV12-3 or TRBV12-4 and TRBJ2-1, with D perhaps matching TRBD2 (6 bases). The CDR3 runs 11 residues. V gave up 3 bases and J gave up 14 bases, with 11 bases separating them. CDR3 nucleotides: TGTGCCAGCAGTTTTAGGGACTTGAAGTTCTTC. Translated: CASSFRDLKFF.

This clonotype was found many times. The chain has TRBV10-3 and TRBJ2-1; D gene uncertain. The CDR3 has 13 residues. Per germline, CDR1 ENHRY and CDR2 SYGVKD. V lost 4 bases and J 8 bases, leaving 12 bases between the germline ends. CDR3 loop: CAISGRQAHEQFF. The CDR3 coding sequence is TGTGCCATCAGTGGTCGCCAGGCGCATGAGCAGTTCTTC.

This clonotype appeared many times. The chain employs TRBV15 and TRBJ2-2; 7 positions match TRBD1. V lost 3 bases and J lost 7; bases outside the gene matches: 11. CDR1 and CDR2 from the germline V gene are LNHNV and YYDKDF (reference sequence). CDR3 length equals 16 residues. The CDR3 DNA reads TGTGCCACCAGCAGGACAAAGTCACAGGGGAACGGGGAGCTGTTTTTT. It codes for CATSRTKSQGNGELFF.

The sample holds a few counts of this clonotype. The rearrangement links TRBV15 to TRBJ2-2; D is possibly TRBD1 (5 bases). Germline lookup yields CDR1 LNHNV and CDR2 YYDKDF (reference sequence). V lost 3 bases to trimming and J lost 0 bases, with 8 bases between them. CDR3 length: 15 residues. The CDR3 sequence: CATSSPRANTGELFF. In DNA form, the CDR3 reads TGTGCCACCAGCAGCCCCAGGGCGAACACCGGGGAGCTGTTTTTT.

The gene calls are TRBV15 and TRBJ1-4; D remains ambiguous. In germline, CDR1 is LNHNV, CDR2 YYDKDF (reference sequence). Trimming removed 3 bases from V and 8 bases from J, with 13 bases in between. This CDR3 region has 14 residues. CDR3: CATSSSWAGEKLFF. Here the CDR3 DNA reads TGTGCCACCAGCAGTTCCTGGGCGGGGGAAAAACTGTTTTTT.

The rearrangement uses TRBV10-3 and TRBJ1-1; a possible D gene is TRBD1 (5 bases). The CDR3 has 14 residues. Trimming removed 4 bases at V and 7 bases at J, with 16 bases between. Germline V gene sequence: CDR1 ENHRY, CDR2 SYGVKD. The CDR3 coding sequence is TGTGCCATCAGTGTGTCGATTTTGGGGCTTGAAGCTTTCTTT. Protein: CAISVSILGLEAFF.

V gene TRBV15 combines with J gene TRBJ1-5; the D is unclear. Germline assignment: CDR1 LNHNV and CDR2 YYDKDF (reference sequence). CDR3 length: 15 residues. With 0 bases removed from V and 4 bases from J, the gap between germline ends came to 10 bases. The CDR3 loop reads CATSRDSTSNQPQHF. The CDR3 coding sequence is TGTGCCACCAGCAGAGATTCAACCAGTAATCAGCCCCAGCATTTT.

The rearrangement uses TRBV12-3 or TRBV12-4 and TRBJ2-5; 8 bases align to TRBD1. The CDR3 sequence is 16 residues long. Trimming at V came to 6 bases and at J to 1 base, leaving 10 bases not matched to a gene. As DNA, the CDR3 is TGTGCCAGCAGCCCTACCCGGGACAGGTTCCAAGAGACCCAGTACTTC. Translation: CASSPTRDRFQETQYF.

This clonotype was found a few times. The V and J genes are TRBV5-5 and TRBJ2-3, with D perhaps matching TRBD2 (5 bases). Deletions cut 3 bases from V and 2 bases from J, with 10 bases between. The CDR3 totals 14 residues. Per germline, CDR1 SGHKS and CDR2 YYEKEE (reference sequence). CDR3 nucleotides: TGTGCCAGCAGCTCCCCCGGGGACACAGATACGCAGTATTTT. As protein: CASSSPGDTDTQYF.

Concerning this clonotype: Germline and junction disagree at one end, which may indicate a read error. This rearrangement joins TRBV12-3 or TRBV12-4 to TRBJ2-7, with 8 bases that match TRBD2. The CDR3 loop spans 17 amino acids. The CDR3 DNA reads TGTGCCAGCAATTTACGGACCGAAGCGGGAGTCTCCTACGAGCAGTACTTC. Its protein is CASNLRTEAGVSYEQYF.

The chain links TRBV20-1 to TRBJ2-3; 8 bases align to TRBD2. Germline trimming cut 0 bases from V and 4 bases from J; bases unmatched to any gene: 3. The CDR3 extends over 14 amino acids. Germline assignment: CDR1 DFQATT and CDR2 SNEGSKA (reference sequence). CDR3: CSARESGSSDTQYF. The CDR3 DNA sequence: TGCAGTGCTAGAGAGAGCGGGAGTTCAGATACGCAGTATTTT.

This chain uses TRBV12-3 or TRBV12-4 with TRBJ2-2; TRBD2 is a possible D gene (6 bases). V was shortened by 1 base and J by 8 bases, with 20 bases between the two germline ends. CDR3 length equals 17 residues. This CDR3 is CASSLERGRPLRGELFF. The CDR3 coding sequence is TGTGCCAGCAGTTTAGAACGAGGGAGGCCCCTCAGAGGGGAGCTGTTTTTT.

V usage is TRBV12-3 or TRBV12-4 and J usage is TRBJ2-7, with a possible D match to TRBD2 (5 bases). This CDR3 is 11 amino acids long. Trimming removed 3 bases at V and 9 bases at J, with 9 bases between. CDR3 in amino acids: CASSLRAVQYF. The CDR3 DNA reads TGTGCCAGCAGTTTGAGGGCTGTGCAGTACTTC.

The CDR3 reads CSALGQGHNEQFF. The CDR3 DNA sequence: TGCAGTGCCTTGGGACAGGGGCACAATGAGCAGTTCTTC. The chain carries TRBV20-1 and TRBJ2-1, with 10 bases matching TRBD1. The germline V gene encodes CDR1 DFQATT and CDR2 SNEGSKA (reference sequence). V was pared by 6 bases and J by 5 bases, with 4 bases of the junction left unmatched. The CDR3 covers 13 residues.